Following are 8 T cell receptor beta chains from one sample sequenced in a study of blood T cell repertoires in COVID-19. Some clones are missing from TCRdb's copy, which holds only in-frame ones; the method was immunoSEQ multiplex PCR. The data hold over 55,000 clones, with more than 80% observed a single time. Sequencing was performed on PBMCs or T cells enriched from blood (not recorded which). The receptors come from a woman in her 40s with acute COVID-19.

In nucleotides, the CDR3 is TGTGCCAGTAGTATAGATCGACCGGGACAGGGACCTAATCAGCCCCAGCATTTT. This sequence encodes CASSIDRPGQGPNQPQHF. The chain links TRBV19 to TRBJ1-5; 9 positions match TRBD1. Germline V gives CDR1 LNHDA, CDR2 SQIVND (reference sequence). The V and J ends lost 0 bases and 4 bases, in that order; junction bases with no gene match: 10. This CDR3 is 18 amino acids long.

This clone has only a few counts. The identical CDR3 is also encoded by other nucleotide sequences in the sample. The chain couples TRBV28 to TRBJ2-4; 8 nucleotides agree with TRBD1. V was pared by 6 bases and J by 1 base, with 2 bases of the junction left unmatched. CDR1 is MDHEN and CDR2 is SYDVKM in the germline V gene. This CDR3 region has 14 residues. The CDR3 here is CASRPGGAKNIQYF. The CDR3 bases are TGTGCCAGCAGACCAGGGGGCGCCAAAAACATTCAGTACTTC.

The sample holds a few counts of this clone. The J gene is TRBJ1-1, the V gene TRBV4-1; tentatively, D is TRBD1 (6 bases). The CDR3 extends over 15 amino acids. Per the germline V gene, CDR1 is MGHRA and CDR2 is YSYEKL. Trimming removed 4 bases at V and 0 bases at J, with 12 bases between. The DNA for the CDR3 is TGCGCCAGCAGCCGAGCAGGACAGATGAACACTGAAGCTTTCTTT. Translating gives CASSRAGQMNTEAFF.

CDR3 protein: CASSLWRGTPGETQYF. For the CDR3, the DNA is TGTGCCAGCAGCTTATGGCGGGGGACCCCTGGGGAGACCCAGTACTTC. The chain couples TRBV7-2 to TRBJ2-5; 7 positions match TRBD2. The CDR3 is 16 residues long. Germline V gene lookup returns CDR1 SGHTA and CDR2 FQGNSA. J gave up 5 bases and V 2 bases, and 11 bases lay outside the gene matches.

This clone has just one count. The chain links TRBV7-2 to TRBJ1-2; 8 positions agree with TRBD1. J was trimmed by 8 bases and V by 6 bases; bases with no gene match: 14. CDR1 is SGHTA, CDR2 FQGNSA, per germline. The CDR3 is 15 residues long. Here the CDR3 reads CASRQAGGIVEGYTF. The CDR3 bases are TGTGCCAGCAGGCAGGCAGGGGGCATCGTGGAGGGCTACACCTTC.

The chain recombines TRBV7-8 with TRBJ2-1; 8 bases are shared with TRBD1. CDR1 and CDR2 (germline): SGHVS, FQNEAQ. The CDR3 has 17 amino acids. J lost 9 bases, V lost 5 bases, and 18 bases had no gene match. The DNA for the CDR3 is TGTGCCAGCAGCCTGCGAACGACAGGGGCTATATCGGGTGAGCAGTTCTTC. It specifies CASSLRTTGAISGEQFF.

In DNA, the CDR3 is TGTGCCAGCAGCCCCAACCCCCTGACAGGGAACTACACCTTC. Protein product: CASSPNPLTGNYTF. The chain has TRBV7-3 and TRBJ1-2, with TRBD1 identical over 7 bases. The CDR3 runs 14 residues. Unmatched junction bases numbered 13, after V lost 5 bases and J lost 10 bases. CDR1 is SGHTA, CDR2 FQGTGA, per germline.

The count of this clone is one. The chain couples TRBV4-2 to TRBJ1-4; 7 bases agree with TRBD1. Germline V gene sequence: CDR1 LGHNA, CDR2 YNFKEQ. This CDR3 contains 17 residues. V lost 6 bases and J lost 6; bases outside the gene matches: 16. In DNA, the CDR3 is TGTGCCAGCAGTTCCTTGCTCTCGGGACAGTGGGATGAAAAACTGTTTTTT. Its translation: CASSSLLSGQWDEKLFF.